This T cell receptor beta chain comes out of a study of PD-1 blockade in classical Hodgkin lymphoma. At the level of the study: Nivolumab dosing for patients was 3 mg/kg, administered intravenously every 2 weeks.

The CDR3 length is 15 residues. Sequenced by immunoSEQ multiplex PCR; TCRdb stores in-frame clones only, minus some. The sample has about 27,000 clones; around 80% are singletons. Every patient was affected by relapse after autologous stem cell transplantation, while exposure to brentuximab vedotin was not uniform. It was by magnetic negative selection that CD4+ T cells were purified from thawed PBMCs. The input for sequencing was CD4+ T cells from blood, taken at baseline. The genes are TRBV21-1 and TRBJ2-7; the D call of TRBD1 is as the table states it, not checked on the DNA. TRBV21-1 is termed a pseudogene. This receptor was obtained from a human donor with classical Hodgkin lymphoma. The CDR3 is CASSITVYLSSEQYF. In DNA form, the CDR3 reads TGTGCCAGCAGCATTACAGTTTACCTTTCCTCCGAGCAGTACTTC.